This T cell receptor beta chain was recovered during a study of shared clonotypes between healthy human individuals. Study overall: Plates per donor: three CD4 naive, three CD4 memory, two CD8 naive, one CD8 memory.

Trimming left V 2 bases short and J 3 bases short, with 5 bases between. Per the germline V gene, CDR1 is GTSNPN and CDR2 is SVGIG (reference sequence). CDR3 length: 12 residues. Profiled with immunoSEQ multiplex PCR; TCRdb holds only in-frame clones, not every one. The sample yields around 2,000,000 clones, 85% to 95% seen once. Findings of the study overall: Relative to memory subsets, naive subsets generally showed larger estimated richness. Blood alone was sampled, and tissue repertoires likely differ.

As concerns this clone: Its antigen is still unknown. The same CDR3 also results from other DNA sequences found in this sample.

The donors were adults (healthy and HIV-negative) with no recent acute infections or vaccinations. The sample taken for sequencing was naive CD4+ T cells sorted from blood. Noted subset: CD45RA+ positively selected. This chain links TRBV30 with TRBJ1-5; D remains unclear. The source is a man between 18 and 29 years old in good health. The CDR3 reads CAWSLNNQPQHF. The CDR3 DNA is TGTGCCTGGAGTCTCAACAATCAGCCCCAGCATTTT.